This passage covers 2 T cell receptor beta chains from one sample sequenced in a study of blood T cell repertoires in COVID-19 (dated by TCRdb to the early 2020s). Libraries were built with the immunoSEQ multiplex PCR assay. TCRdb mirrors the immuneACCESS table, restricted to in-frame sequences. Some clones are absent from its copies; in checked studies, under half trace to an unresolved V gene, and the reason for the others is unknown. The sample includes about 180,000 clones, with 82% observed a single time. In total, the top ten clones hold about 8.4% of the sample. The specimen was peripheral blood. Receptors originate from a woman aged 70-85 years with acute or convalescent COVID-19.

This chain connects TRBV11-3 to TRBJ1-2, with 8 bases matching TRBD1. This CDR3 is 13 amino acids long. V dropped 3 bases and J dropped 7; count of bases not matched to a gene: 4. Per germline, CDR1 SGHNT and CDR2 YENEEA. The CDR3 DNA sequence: TGTGCCAGCAGCTTTTGGACAGGGAGTGGCTACACCTTC. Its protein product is CASSFWTGSGYTF.

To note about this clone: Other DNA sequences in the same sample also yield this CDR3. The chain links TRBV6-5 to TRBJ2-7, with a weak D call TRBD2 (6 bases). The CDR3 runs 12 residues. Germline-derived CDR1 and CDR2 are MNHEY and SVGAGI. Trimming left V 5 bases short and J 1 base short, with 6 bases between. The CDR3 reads CASSSGSYEQYF. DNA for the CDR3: TGTGCCAGCAGTAGCGGGTCCTACGAGCAGTACTTC.